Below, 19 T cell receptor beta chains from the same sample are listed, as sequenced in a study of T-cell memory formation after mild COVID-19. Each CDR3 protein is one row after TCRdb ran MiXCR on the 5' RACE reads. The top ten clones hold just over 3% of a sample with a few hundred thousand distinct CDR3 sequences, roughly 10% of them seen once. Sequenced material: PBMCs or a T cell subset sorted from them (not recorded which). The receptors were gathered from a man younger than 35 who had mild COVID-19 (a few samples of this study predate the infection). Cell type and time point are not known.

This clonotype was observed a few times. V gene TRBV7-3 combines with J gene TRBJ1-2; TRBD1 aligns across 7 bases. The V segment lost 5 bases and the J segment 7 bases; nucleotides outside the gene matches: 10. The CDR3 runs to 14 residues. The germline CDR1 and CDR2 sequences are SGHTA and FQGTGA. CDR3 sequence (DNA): TGTGCCAGCAGCAGCACAGGGGTTATGGGTGGCTACACCTTC. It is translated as CASSSTGVMGGYTF.

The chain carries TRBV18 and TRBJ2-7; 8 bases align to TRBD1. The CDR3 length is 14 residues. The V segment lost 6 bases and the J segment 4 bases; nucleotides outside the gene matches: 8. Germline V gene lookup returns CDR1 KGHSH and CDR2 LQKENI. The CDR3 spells CASSQTGGRYEQYV. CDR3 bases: TGTGCCAGCTCCCAAACAGGGGGAAGATACGAGCAGTACGTC.

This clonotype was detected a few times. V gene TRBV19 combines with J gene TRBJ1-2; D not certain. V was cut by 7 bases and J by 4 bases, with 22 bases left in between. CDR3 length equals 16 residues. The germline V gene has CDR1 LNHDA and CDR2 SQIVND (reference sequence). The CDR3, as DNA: TGTGCCAGTACCCCCGGCTCGGCAGGTAGTACCTATGGCTACACCTTC. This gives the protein CASTPGSAGSTYGYTF.

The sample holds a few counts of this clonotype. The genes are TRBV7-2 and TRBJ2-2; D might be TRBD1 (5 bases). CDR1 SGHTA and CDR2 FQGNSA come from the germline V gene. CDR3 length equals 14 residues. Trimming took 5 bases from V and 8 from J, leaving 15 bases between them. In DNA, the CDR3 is TGTGCCAGCAGCCCCCGACAGTTTCTTGGGGAGCTGTTTTTT. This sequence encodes CASSPRQFLGELFF. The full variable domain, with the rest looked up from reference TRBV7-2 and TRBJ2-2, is GAGVSQSPSNKVTEKGKDVELRCDPISGHTALYWYRQSLGQGLEFLIYFQGNSAPDKSGLPSDRFSAERTGGSVSTLTIQRTQQEDSAVYLCASSPRQFLGELFFGEGSRLTVL.

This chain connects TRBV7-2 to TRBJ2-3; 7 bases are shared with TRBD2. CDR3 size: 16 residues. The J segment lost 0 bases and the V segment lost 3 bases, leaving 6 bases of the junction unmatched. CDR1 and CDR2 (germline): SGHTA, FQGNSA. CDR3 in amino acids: CASSLGGIDSTDTQYF. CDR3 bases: TGTGCCAGCAGCTTGGGGGGGATTGACAGCACAGATACGCAGTATTTT.

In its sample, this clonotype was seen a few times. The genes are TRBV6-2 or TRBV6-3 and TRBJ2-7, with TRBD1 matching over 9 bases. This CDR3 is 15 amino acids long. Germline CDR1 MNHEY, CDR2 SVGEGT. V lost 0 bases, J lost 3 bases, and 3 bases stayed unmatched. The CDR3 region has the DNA TGTGCCAGCAGTTACTCGACAGGGGGAGTCTACGAGCAGTACTTC. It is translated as CASSYSTGGVYEQYF.

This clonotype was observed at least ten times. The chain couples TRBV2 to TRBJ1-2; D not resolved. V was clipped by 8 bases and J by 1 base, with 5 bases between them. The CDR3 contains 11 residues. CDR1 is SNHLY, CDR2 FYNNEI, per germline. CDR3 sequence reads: CASAVNYGYTF. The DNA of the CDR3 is TGTGCCAGCGCCGTTAACTATGGCTACACCTTC.

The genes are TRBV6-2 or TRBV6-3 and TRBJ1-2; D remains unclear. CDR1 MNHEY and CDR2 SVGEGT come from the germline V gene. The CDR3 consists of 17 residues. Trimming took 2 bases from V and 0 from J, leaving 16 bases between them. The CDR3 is CASSYGPGEGSNYGYTF. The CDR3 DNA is TGTGCCAGCAGTTACGGGCCGGGAGAGGGATCTAACTATGGCTACACCTTC.

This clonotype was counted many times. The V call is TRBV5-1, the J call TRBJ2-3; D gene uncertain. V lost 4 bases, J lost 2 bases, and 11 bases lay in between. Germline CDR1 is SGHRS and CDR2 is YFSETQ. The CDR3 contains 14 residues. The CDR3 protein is CASSPDGNTDTQYF. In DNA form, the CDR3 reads TGCGCCAGCAGCCCGGACGGCAACACAGATACGCAGTATTTT.

CDR3 sequence (DNA): TGTGCCAGCAGCGGTGGGTTCACAGATACGCAGTATTTT. Translated: CASSGGFTDTQYF. This chain uses TRBV7-2 with TRBJ2-3; no firm D call. The CDR3 is made up of 13 amino acids. V was cut by 5 bases and J by 2 bases, with 8 bases left in between. Germline assignment: CDR1 SGHTA and CDR2 FQGNSA.

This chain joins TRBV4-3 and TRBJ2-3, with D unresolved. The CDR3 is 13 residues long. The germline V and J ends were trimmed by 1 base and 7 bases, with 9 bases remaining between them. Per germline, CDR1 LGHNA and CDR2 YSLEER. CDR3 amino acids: CASSQAPANTQYF. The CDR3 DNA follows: TGCGCCAGCAGCCAAGCACCCGCGAATACGCAGTATTTT.

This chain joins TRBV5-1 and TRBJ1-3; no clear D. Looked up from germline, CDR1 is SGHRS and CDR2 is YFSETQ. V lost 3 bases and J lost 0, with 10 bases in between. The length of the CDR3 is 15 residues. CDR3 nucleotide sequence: TGCGCCAGCAGCTCCCGACTGGACTCTGGAAACACCATATATTTT. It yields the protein CASSSRLDSGNTIYF. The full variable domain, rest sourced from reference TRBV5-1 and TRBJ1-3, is KAGVTQTPRYLIKTRGQQVTLSCSPISGHRSVSWYQQTPGQGLQFLFEYFSETQRNKGNFPGRFSGRQFSNSRSEMNVSTLELGDSALYLCASSSRLDSGNTIYFGEGSWLTVV.

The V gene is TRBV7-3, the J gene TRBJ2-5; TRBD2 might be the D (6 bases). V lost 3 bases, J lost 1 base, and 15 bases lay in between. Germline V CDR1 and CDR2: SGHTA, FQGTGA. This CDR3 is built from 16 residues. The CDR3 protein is CASSFLAGSLQETQYF. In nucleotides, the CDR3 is TGTGCCAGCAGCTTTCTGGCGGGGTCTCTCCAAGAGACCCAGTACTTC.

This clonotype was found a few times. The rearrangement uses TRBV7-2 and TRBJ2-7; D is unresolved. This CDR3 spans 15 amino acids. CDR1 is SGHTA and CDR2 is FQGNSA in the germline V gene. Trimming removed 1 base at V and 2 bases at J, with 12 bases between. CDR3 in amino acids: CASSLVISDAYEQYF. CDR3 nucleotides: TGTGCCAGCAGCTTAGTAATCAGCGACGCCTACGAGCAGTACTTC.

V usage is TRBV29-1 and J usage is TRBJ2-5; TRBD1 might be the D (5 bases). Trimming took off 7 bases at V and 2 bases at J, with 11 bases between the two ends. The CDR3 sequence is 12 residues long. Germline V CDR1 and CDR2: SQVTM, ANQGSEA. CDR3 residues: CSADRKQETQYF. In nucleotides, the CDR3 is TGCAGCGCCGACAGAAAACAAGAGACCCAGTACTTC.

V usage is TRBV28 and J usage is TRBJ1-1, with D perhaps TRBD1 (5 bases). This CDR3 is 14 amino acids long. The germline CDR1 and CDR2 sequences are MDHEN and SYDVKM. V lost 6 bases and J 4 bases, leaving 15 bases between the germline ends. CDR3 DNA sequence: TGTGCCAGCAGCCCCCCCTCAGGGATCACTGAAGCTTTCTTT. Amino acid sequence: CASSPPSGITEAFF.

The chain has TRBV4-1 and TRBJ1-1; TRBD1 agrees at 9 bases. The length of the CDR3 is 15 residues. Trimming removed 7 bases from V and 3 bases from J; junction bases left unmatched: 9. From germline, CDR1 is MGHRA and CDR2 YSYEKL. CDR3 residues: CASTANRGLDTEAFF. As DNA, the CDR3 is TGCGCCAGCACCGCCAACAGGGGGCTCGACACTGAAGCTTTCTTT.

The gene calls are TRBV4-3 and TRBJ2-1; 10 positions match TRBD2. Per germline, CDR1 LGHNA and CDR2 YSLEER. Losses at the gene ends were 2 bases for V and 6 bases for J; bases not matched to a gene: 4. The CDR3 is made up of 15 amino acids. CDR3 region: CASSQPSGGANEQFF. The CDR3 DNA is TGCGCCAGCAGCCAACCCAGCGGGGGGGCCAATGAGCAGTTCTTC.

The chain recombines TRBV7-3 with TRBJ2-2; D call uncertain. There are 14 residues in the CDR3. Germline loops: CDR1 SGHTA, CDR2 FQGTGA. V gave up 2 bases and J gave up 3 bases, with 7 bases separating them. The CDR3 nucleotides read TGTGCCAGCAGCTTAGCGTACGACACCGGGGAGCTGTTTTTT. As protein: CASSLAYDTGELFF. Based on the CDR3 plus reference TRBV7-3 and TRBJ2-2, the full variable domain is GAGVSQTPSNKVTEKGKYVELRCDPISGHTALYWYRQSLGQGPEFLIYFQGTGAADDSGLPNDRFFAVRPEGSVSTLKIQRTERGDSAVYLCASSLAYDTGELFFGEGSRLTVL.